This TCR beta chain emerged from a study of cytomegalovirus exposure and HLA in healthy donors. Whole-study results and caveats: Another analysis was done later, and it associated approximately 15,000 TCR beta sequences with HLA alleles at 0.05 false discovery rate. HLA-A and HLA-B allele assignments for most subjects were reportedly predicted accurately using TCR beta sequences.

A multiplex PCR was run with 60 Vbeta primers and 13 Jbeta primers. Original processing methods: An analysis performed later counted about 80 million unique TCR beta chains (roughly 11 million of them shared). Profiling relied on immunoSEQ multiplex PCR, and the TCRdb table lists in-frame clones only, not all of them. The D gene and trimming were derived from the DNA, and the V and J assignments and clone size from that table. The data show about 130,000 clones, 72% seen once. The V gene lost 5 bases and the J gene lost 4 bases, with 10 bases spanning the gap. The CDR3 contains 13 residues. Germline loops: CDR1 SGHTA, CDR2 FQGTGA. This clone occurred a few times. Its target is not known.

Sequenced material: PBMCs. The chain recombines TRBV7-3 with TRBJ2-3; D gene ambiguous. This receptor was identified in a man aged 25 to 40 in good health and CMV-seronegative. CDR3 DNA: TGTGCCAGCAGCCCCCTAGGTTCAGATACGCAGTATTTT. It is translated as CASSPLGSDTQYF.